Each of the 21 T cell receptor beta chains below was sequenced from the same sample in a study of T cell changes during pregnancy in multiple sclerosis. Profiled with immunoSEQ multiplex PCR; TCRdb holds only in-frame clones, not every one. This table holds tens of thousands of clones, about 93% found once. The source was CD8+ T cells from peripheral blood mononuclear cells, collected in the third trimester of pregnancy. These receptors originate from a female donor with multiple sclerosis, enrolled in a pregnancy study.

The chain links TRBV11-2 to TRBJ2-4; 13 bases are a match to TRBD2. CDR3 length: 19 amino acids. Losses at the gene ends were 5 bases for V and 0 bases for J; bases not matched to a gene: 10. Germline CDR1 SGHAT, CDR2 FQNNGV. This chain's CDR3 is CASSDGLAGDYLAKNIQYF. Written as DNA, the CDR3 is TGTGCCAGCAGCGACGGACTAGCGGGGGACTACCTAGCCAAAAACATTCAGTACTTC.

The V and J genes are TRBV14 and TRBJ1-1, with a weak D call TRBD1 (5 bases). This CDR3 region has 13 residues. V lost 1 base, J lost 11 bases, and 14 bases lay in between. Germline loops: CDR1 SGHDN, CDR2 FVKESK. Written as DNA, the CDR3 is TGTGCCAGCAGCCAAGTCTGGGGGGGTGGTGCTTTCTTT. This gives the protein CASSQVWGGGAFF.

V usage is TRBV27 and J usage is TRBJ2-1; the match to TRBD2 covers 7 bases. V shed 2 bases, J shed 6 bases, and the junction held 4 bases outside the gene matches. This CDR3 is built from 14 residues. CDR1 and CDR2 (germline): MNHEY, SMNVEV (reference sequence). The CDR3 region has the DNA TGTGCCAGCAGTTTAAGACCGGGAGGCAATGAGCAGTTCTTC. The encoded protein is CASSLRPGGNEQFF.

The J gene is TRBJ2-1, the V gene TRBV2; 10 bases match TRBD1. The germline gives CDR1 SNHLY, CDR2 FYNNEI. CDR3 length: 15 residues. With 7 bases clipped from V and 9 bases from J, the junction kept 12 bases outside the gene matches. CDR3 sequence: CASNIPGQGLSEQFF. CDR3 in DNA: TGTGCCAGCAACATACCGGGACAGGGGTTGAGTGAGCAGTTCTTC.

The genes are TRBV29-1 and TRBJ2-1; D may be TRBD2 (6 bases). V lost 3 bases to trimming and J lost 8 bases, with 17 bases between them. Germline-derived CDR1 and CDR2 are SQVTM and ANQGSEA. The CDR3 is made up of 14 amino acids. The CDR3 loop reads CSVDGSGLGDEQFF. Written as DNA, the CDR3 is TGCAGCGTTGATGGTAGCGGCCTAGGAGATGAGCAGTTCTTC.

V is TRBV13 and J is TRBJ2-7; 11 bases align to TRBD2. Germline V gene data show CDR1 as PRHDT and CDR2 as FYEKMQ (reference sequence). The CDR3 sequence is 16 residues long. V was clipped by 4 bases and J by 3 bases; unmatched bases: 8. The CDR3 sequence: CASSSGMGLADYEQYF. CDR3 nucleotide sequence: TGTGCCAGCAGCTCAGGTATGGGACTAGCGGACTACGAGCAGTACTTC. Full variable domain (outside the CDR3, taken from reference TRBV13 and TRBJ2-7): AAGVIQSPRHLIKEKRETATLKCYPIPRHDTVYWYQQGPGQDPQFLISFYEKMQSDKGSIPDRFSAQQFSDYHSELNMSSLELGDSALYFCASSSGMGLADYEQYFGPGTRLTVT.

Remarks on this clone: Other nucleotide sequences in the sample specify the same CDR3. This chain joins TRBV5-4 and TRBJ2-7; D gene uncertain. V shed 0 bases and J shed 0 bases, with 4 bases lying between them. The CDR3 runs to 13 residues. From germline, CDR1 is SGHNT and CDR2 YYREEE (reference sequence). The CDR3 loop reads CASSLGSSYEQYF. Here the CDR3 DNA reads TGTGCCAGCAGCTTGGGGAGCTCCTACGAGCAGTACTTC.

The chain has TRBV19 and TRBJ1-5, with 7 bases fitting TRBD1. The CDR3 is 17 amino acids. The V gene's germline CDR1 is LNHDA and CDR2 SQIVND (reference sequence). With 5 bases clipped from V and 0 bases from J, the junction kept 10 bases outside the gene matches. The DNA for the CDR3 is TGTGCCAGTAGTCCAGGGGACAGTCGATATAGCAATCAGCCCCAGCATTTT. Its translation: CASSPGDSRYSNQPQHF. The variable domain in full, with the rest retrieved from reference TRBV19 and TRBJ1-5, is DGGITQSPKYLFRKEGQNVTLSCEQNLNHDAMYWYRQDPGQGLRLIYYSQIVNDFQKGDIAEGYSVSREKKESFPLTVTSAQKNPTAFYLCASSPGDSRYSNQPQHFGDGTRLSIL.

The CDR3 DNA follows: TGTGCCAGCAGCCCCTCCGGGACAGGGTGGAATGAGCAGTTCTTC. Protein product: CASSPSGTGWNEQFF. The V gene is TRBV6-6, the J gene TRBJ2-1; 9 positions match TRBD1. Germline V lookup: CDR1 MNHNY, CDR2 SVGAGI (reference sequence). The CDR3 is 15 amino acids. V shed 6 bases, J shed 7 bases, and the junction held 10 bases outside the gene matches.

V and J are TRBV6-6 and TRBJ2-2; D is perhaps TRBD2 (6 bases). Trimming pared 7 bases from V and 4 bases from J, leaving 10 bases between. The CDR3 is 13 residues long. In germline, CDR1 is MNHNY, CDR2 SVGAGI (reference sequence). In DNA, the CDR3 is TGTGCCAGCATGGCGGGACCCACCGGGGAGCTGTTTTTT. This translates into CASMAGPTGELFF.

The chain uses TRBV5-1 and TRBJ2-1, with D maybe TRBD2 (6 bases). The germline gives CDR1 SGHRS, CDR2 YFSETQ. There are 12 residues in the CDR3. Trimming pared 3 bases from V and 12 bases from J, leaving 13 bases between. The CDR3 reads CASSSQTSRQFF. The CDR3 DNA follows: TGCGCCAGCAGCTCTCAGACTAGTAGGCAGTTCTTC.

This chain links TRBV7-9 with TRBJ1-1; D is unresolved. This CDR3 has 14 residues. Germline V gives CDR1 SEHNR, CDR2 FQNEAQ (reference sequence). V was shortened by 4 bases and J by 1 base, with 10 bases between the two germline ends. The CDR3 region is CASSSGEANTEAFF. In DNA, the CDR3 is TGTGCCAGCAGCTCCGGCGAGGCGAACACTGAAGCTTTCTTT.

This chain connects TRBV27 to TRBJ2-3; 11 bases map to TRBD2. V lost 6 bases and J lost 0; bases outside the gene matches: 8. The CDR3 is 17 amino acids. CDR1 is MNHEY, CDR2 SMNVEV, per germline (reference sequence). CDR3 bases: TGTGCCAGCAGCCGAAGACTAGCGGGAACCAGCACAGATACGCAGTATTTT. It yields the protein CASSRRLAGTSTDTQYF.

The rearrangement links TRBV19 to TRBJ1-1, with D possibly TRBD1 on 5 matching bases. The CDR3 is made up of 15 amino acids. The germline V gene has CDR1 LNHDA and CDR2 SQIVND (reference sequence). V lost 2 bases and J lost 2, with 12 bases in between. CDR3 protein: CASSISQQANTEAFF. The CDR3 DNA reads TGTGCCAGTAGTATATCCCAACAGGCAAACACTGAAGCTTTCTTT. Supplemented by reference TRBV19 and TRBJ1-1, the full variable domain reads DGGITQSPKYLFRKEGQNVTLSCEQNLNHDAMYWYRQDPGQGLRLIYYSQIVNDFQKGDIAEGYSVSREKKESFPLTVTSAQKNPTAFYLCASSISQQANTEAFFGQGTRLTVV.

The chain has TRBV9 and TRBJ1-4, with D possibly being TRBD1 (6 bases). The CDR3 contains 16 residues. Trimming took 0 bases from V and 3 from J, leaving 12 bases between them. Germline-derived CDR1 and CDR2 are SGDLS and YYNGEE. The CDR3 spells CASSVGGGGANEKLFF. DNA for the CDR3: TGTGCCAGCAGCGTAGGAGGGGGAGGGGCTAATGAAAAACTGTTTTTT.

This clone was found once. The V gene is TRBV28, the J gene TRBJ1-2; D call uncertain. The germline V gene has CDR1 MDHEN and CDR2 SYDVKM. The CDR3 is 11 amino acids. With 2 bases removed from V and 8 bases from J, the gap between germline ends came to 6 bases. This CDR3 reads CASSLRGGYTF. The CDR3 DNA sequence: TGTGCCAGCAGTTTAAGAGGAGGCTACACCTTC.

The chain couples TRBV4-3 to TRBJ2-7; TRBD2 is a possible D gene (5 bases). The germline CDR1 and CDR2 sequences are LGHNA and YSLEER. The CDR3 spans 19 residues. The germline V and J ends were trimmed by 0 bases and 0 bases, with 21 bases remaining between them. CDR3 sequence reads: CASSQDRVGGRVSSYEQYF. CDR3 sequence (DNA): TGCGCCAGCAGCCAAGATAGGGTCGGCGGGCGCGTCAGCTCCTACGAGCAGTACTTC.

The genes are TRBV4-1 and TRBJ2-2, with a possible D match to TRBD2 (5 bases). V dropped 2 bases and J dropped 6 bases, with 10 bases sitting between them. The V gene's germline CDR1 is MGHRA and CDR2 YSYEKL. This CDR3 has 14 amino acids. The CDR3 DNA reads as TGCGCCAGCAGCCAACTATGGCGGGCCGGGGAGCTGTTTTTT. Its protein is CASSQLWRAGELFF.

This CDR3 reads CASSPLDGQERKVHEQYF. CDR3 bases: TGTGCCAGCAGCCCCCTTGACGGACAGGAGCGCAAGGTCCACGAGCAGTACTTC. The chain joins TRBV5-6 to TRBJ2-7; 7 nucleotides line up with TRBD1. This CDR3 has 18 amino acids. The germline CDR1 and CDR2 sequences are SGHDT and YYEEEE. The V and J ends lost 4 bases and 5 bases, in that order; junction bases with no gene match: 21.

The chain combines TRBV6-6 with TRBJ2-7; D may be TRBD2 (5 bases). Between the trimmed V and J ends, which lost 3 bases and 7 bases, there was a span of 16 bases. The germline V gene has CDR1 MNHNY and CDR2 SVGAGI (reference sequence). The CDR3 runs 14 residues. The DNA for the CDR3 is TGTGCCAGCAGTTATGCCGGGAAGGTGGAGGAGCAGTACTTC. Its protein product is CASSYAGKVEEQYF.

The genes are TRBV9 and TRBJ2-3; TRBD2 matches at 7 bases. Germline lookup yields CDR1 SGDLS and CDR2 YYNGEE. J gave up 1 base and V 3 bases, and 8 bases lay outside the gene matches. The CDR3 is 16 amino acids. The CDR3 is CASSDTLAGGTDTQYF. The CDR3 DNA reads TGTGCCAGCAGCGACACACTTGCGGGAGGCACAGATACGCAGTATTTT. The complete variable domain, with remaining parts taken from reference TRBV9 and TRBJ2-3, reads DSGVTQTPKHLITATGQRVTLRCSPRSGDLSVYWYQQSLDQGLQFLIQYYNGEERAKGNILERFSAQQFPDLHSELNLSSLELGDSALYFCASSDTLAGGTDTQYFGPGTRLTVL.